This is a list of T cell receptor beta chains from one sample in a study of OX40 agonist ivuxolimab in advanced cancers. The data were produced by immunoSEQ multiplex PCR, yet TCRdb's version contains in-frame clones alone and is incomplete. The sample has about 33,000 clones; roughly 68% are singletons. Here the sequenced sample was CD4+ or CD8+ T cells sorted from blood, taken in a trial of the OX40 agonist ivuxolimab. The receptors shown here come from an adult with an advanced solid tumor such as melanoma, head and neck, liver or kidney cancer. Both conserved end residues are part of each CDR3. Fields, in order: D gene, V gene, CDR3 length, clone size, J gene, CDR3 protein, CDR3 DNA. The D gene is left open where the match is weak. Only some rows state a clone size, as once, few, many or a class for expanded clones.

D: NA
V: TRBV14
length: 16
size: NA
J: TRBJ1-5
CDR3: CASSQDSGRESQPQHF
DNA: TGTGCCAGCAGCCAAGATTCAGGCAGGGAAAGCCAGCCCCAGCATTTT

D: NA
V: TRBV5-1
length: 13
size: NA
J: TRBJ1-2
CDR3: CASSPVVDYGYTF
DNA: TGCGCCAGCAGCCCGGTGGTCGACTATGGCTACACCTTC

D: TRBD2
V: TRBV19
length: 17
size: NA
J: TRBJ2-2
CDR3: CASTPRLATLNTGELFF
DNA: TGTGCCAGTACTCCCCGACTAGCGACTCTCAACACCGGGGAGCTGTTTTTT

D: NA
V: TRBV4-1
length: 12
size: few
J: TRBJ1-6
CDR3: CASSQPYSPLHF
DNA: TGCGCCAGCAGCCAACCCTATTCACCCCTCCACTTT

D: TRBD1
V: TRBV28
length: 16
size: NA
J: TRBJ1-6
CDR3: CASSLLWGQGQSPLHF
DNA: TGTGCCAGCAGTTTACTCTGGGGACAGGGACAATCACCCCTCCACTTT

D: NA
V: TRBV7-9
length: 13
size: NA
J: TRBJ1-6
CDR3: CASSLDGGRPLHF
DNA: TGTGCCAGCAGCTTAGATGGGGGAAGACCCCTCCACTTT

D: TRBD1
V: TRBV5-5
length: 15
size: few
J: TRBJ2-7
CDR3: CASSRIRTGGYEQYF
DNA: TGTGCCAGCAGTCGGATTAGGACAGGGGGGTACGAGCAGTACTTC

D: NA
V: TRBV6-1
length: 13
size: NA
J: TRBJ2-3
CDR3: CASSNQVTDTQYF
DNA: TGTGCCAGCAGTAACCAGGTCACAGATACGCAGTATTTT

D: NA
V: TRBV9
length: 14
size: NA
J: TRBJ1-6
CDR3: CASSVVGFNSPLHF
DNA: TGTGCCAGCAGCGTAGTGGGTTTTAATTCACCCCTCCACTTT

D: NA
V: TRBV19
length: 12
size: NA
J: TRBJ2-1
CDR3: CASTADHNEQFF
DNA: TGTGCCAGTACTGCGGACCACAATGAGCAGTTCTTC

D: TRBD1
V: TRBV5-1
length: 14
size: NA
J: TRBJ2-7
CDR3: CASSTGQGGYEQYF
DNA: TGCGCCAGCAGCACCGGACAGGGAGGCTACGAGCAGTACTTC

D: TRBD2
V: TRBV7-2
length: 14
size: NA
J: TRBJ2-2
CDR3: CASSLRRGGGELFF
DNA: TGTGCCAGCAGCTTACGGCGGGGGGGCGGGGAGCTGTTTTTT

D: NA
V: TRBV28
length: 14
size: NA
J: TRBJ1-5
CDR3: CATHVIGVAQPQHF
DNA: TGTGCCACGCATGTTATAGGGGTAGCTCAGCCCCAGCATTTT

D: NA
V: TRBV7-3
length: 13
size: NA
J: TRBJ1-1
CDR3: CASSITGNTEAFF
DNA: TGTGCCAGCAGCATAACAGGGAACACTGAAGCTTTCTTT

D: TRBD2
V: TRBV20-1
length: 11
size: NA
J: TRBJ2-1
CDR3: CGGEIVNEQFF
DNA: TGCGGGGGGGAGATTGTCAATGAGCAGTTCTTC

D: TRBD1
V: TRBV11-2
length: 18
size: NA
J: TRBJ1-2
CDR3: CASSLERDRASFRYGYTF
DNA: TGTGCCAGCAGCTTAGAGAGGGACAGGGCCTCCTTCCGCTATGGCTACACCTTC

D: NA
V: TRBV4-1
length: 13
size: NA
J: TRBJ1-2
CDR3: CASSQGRTPSYTF
DNA: TGCGCCAGCAGCCAAGGAAGGACCCCCAGCTACACCTTC

D: NA
V: TRBV4-2
length: 13
size: NA
J: TRBJ2-5
CDR3: CASTPWGGETQYF
DNA: TGTGCCAGCACCCCGTGGGGCGGGGAGACCCAGTACTTC

D: TRBD1
V: TRBV5-8
length: 17
size: NA
J: TRBJ2-2
CDR3: CASSTGTGGSYTGELFF
DNA: TGCGCCAGCAGTACCGGGACAGGGGGCTCCTACACCGGGGAGCTGTTTTTT

D: TRBD1
V: TRBV5-4
length: 16
size: NA
J: TRBJ1-2
CDR3: CASSPGQGMSNYGYTF
DNA: TGTGCCAGCAGCCCGGGACAGGGGATGTCTAACTATGGCTACACCTTC